The 18 T cell receptor beta chains listed next were all sequenced from one sample in a study of CD8+CD57+ T cells in acquired aplastic anemia. Genomic DNA acted as the template from which TCR beta VDJ combination and CDR3 sequence profiling were carried out. TCRdb re-called the reads through MiXCR, storing one row per CDR3 protein. Of 90,000 to 130,000 distinct CDR3 sequences in the sample, approximately 48% are singletons; the top ten hold approximately 32%. The sequenced material came from sorted CD4+, CD8+, or CD8+CD57+ T cells (not recorded which) from PBMCs. These receptors all come from a human donor in good health, serving as a control.

This chain connects TRBV6-1 to TRBJ1-1; TRBD1 might be the D (5 bases). Per the germline V gene, CDR1 is MNHNS and CDR2 is SASEGT. The CDR3 covers 14 residues. CDR3 region: CATTYGGENTEAFF. The CDR3 DNA follows: TGTGCAACCACGTACGGGGGGGAGAACACTGAAGCTTTCTTT.

This clonotype is a singleton in its sample. The V call is TRBV19, the J call TRBJ1-2; the D is unclear. This CDR3 comprises 15 residues. Germline V gene sequence: CDR1 LNHDA, CDR2 SQIVND (reference sequence). Between the trimmed V and J ends, which lost 9 bases and 1 base, there was a span of 18 bases. For the CDR3, the DNA is TGTGCCAGCAGACGCCTGGACGGGCGTAACTATGGCTACACCTTC. Its translation: CASRRLDGRNYGYTF. Full variable domain (remainder filled in from reference TRBV19 and TRBJ1-2): DGGITQSPKYLFRKEGQNVTLSCEQNLNHDAMYWYRQDPGQGLRLIYYSQIVNDFQKGDIAEGYSVSREKKESFPLTVTSAQKNPTAFYLCASRRLDGRNYGYTFGSGTRLTVV.

This clonotype was seen at least ten times. This rearrangement joins TRBV30 to TRBJ1-5; 11 bases fit TRBD1. The CDR3 runs 13 residues. V was pared by 5 bases and J by 4 bases, with 1 base of the junction left unmatched. CDR1 is GTSNPN, CDR2 SVGIG, per germline (reference sequence). The CDR3 loop reads CAWGTGGNQPQHF. CDR3 sequence (DNA): TGTGCCTGGGGGACAGGGGGAAATCAGCCCCAGCATTTT.

The V and J genes are TRBV29-1 and TRBJ1-5; 8 bases align to TRBD1. Germline V lookup: CDR1 SQVTM, CDR2 ANQGSEA. CDR3 length equals 13 residues. Losses at the gene ends were 5 bases for V and 10 bases for J; bases not matched to a gene: 10. The CDR3 is CSVSGTGRDPQHF. The CDR3 nucleotides read TGCAGCGTTTCCGGGACAGGCAGAGATCCCCAGCATTTT.

The J gene is TRBJ1-5, the V gene TRBV12-3 or TRBV12-4; 10 bases align to TRBD1. The CDR3 totals 14 residues. Losses at the gene ends were 5 bases for V and 6 bases for J; bases not matched to a gene: 4. Here the CDR3 reads CASSPTGGSQPQHF. The CDR3 nucleotides read TGTGCCAGCAGTCCGACAGGGGGCAGTCAGCCCCAGCATTTT.

With regard to this clonotype: At one end the junction does not follow the germline gene, possibly because of a read error. The gene calls are TRBV20-1 and TRBJ1-2; D call uncertain. Looked up from germline, CDR1 is DFQATT and CDR2 is SNEGSKA (reference sequence). This CDR3 spans 15 amino acids. The chain's CDR3 is CSARDGVGLYYGYTF. In nucleotides, the CDR3 is TGCAGTGCTAGAGACGGGGTCGGATTATACTACGGCTACACCTTC.

Many counts were recorded for this clonotype. This chain joins TRBV4-2 and TRBJ2-3, with D hard to call. CDR1 LGHNA and CDR2 YNFKEQ come from the germline V gene. This CDR3 is built from 15 residues. With 4 bases removed from V and 2 bases from J, the gap between germline ends came to 13 bases. The CDR3 region is CASSPHPAATDTQYF. The CDR3 region has the DNA TGTGCCAGCAGCCCTCACCCCGCAGCCACAGATACGCAGTATTTT.

This clonotype came up many times. The chain employs TRBV7-8 and TRBJ1-5; D uncertain. Trimming took 0 bases from V and 1 from J, leaving 10 bases between them. Per the germline V gene, CDR1 is SGHVS and CDR2 is FQNEAQ. The CDR3 length is 16 residues. In DNA form, the CDR3 reads TGTGCCAGCAGCTTAGCAGGGCGAGTCAGCAATCAGCCCCAGCATTTT. Its protein product is CASSLAGRVSNQPQHF. Variable domain in full (rest from reference TRBV7-8 and TRBJ1-5): GAGVSQSPRYKVAKRGQDVALRCDPISGHVSLFWYQQALGQGPEFLTYFQNEAQLDKSGLPSDRFFAERPEGSVSTLKIQRTQQEDSAVYLCASSLAGRVSNQPQHFGDGTRLSIL.

The genes are TRBV10-2 and TRBJ2-7, with a tentative D call TRBD1 (6 bases). Germline CDR1 and CDR2: WSHSY and SAAADI. CDR3 size: 12 residues. V lost 11 bases, J lost 5 bases, and 16 bases lay in between. The CDR3 protein is CAAIGGGNEQYF. In DNA, the CDR3 is TGCGCCGCAATAGGTGGGGGCAACGAGCAGTACTTC.

This chain joins TRBV2 and TRBJ2-3, with 10 bases identical to TRBD2. V lost 6 bases, J lost 4 bases, and 7 bases stayed unmatched. Per the germline V gene, CDR1 is SNHLY and CDR2 is FYNNEI. The CDR3 sequence is 15 residues long. CDR3 residues: CASRVSGGVADTQYF. As DNA, the CDR3 is TGTGCCAGCAGGGTCAGCGGGGGGGTTGCAGATACGCAGTATTTT.

This clonotype was seen at least ten times. The chain uses TRBV29-1 and TRBJ1-2, with D perhaps TRBD1 (6 bases). Between the trimmed V and J ends, which lost 1 base and 4 bases, there was a span of 16 bases. This CDR3 comprises 15 residues. CDR1 SQVTM and CDR2 ANQGSEA come from the germline V gene. CDR3 region: CSVEGGRGQTYGYTF. In DNA form, the CDR3 reads TGCAGCGTTGAAGGAGGACGCGGACAGACCTATGGCTACACCTTC.

The rearrangement uses TRBV20-1 and TRBJ2-7; TRBD2 aligns across 8 bases. V was pared by 6 bases and J by 4 bases, with 5 bases of the junction left unmatched. The CDR3 is 12 residues long. Germline V gene data show CDR1 as DFQATT and CDR2 as SNEGSKA (reference sequence). The CDR3 DNA follows: TGCAGTGCCAGGGAGCGGGAGTACGAGCAGTACTTC. This translates into CSAREREYEQYF.

This clonotype was recorded many times. The chain has TRBV3-1 and TRBJ1-6, with 7 bases aligning to TRBD1. The ends lost 4 bases at V and 11 bases at J; junction bases unmatched: 11. This CDR3 has 15 amino acids. CDR1 and CDR2 (germline): LGHDT, YNNKEL (reference sequence). In DNA, the CDR3 is TGTGCCAGCAGCCTATTAAAGACAGGGTATGCACCCCTCCACTTT. The encoded protein is CASSLLKTGYAPLHF.

The rearrangement links TRBV15 to TRBJ1-4; the D gene is possibly TRBD1 (5 bases). In germline, CDR1 is LNHNV, CDR2 YYDKDF (reference sequence). The CDR3 sequence is 13 residues long. Trimming shortened V by 1 base and J by 8 bases, and 8 bases separated the two germline ends. The CDR3 DNA reads as TGTGCCACCAGCAGAGGTCGGGGGGAAAAACTGTTTTTT. Encoded protein: CATSRGRGEKLFF.

A note on this clonotype: A read error may produce the germline difference seen at one junction end. The chain joins TRBV5-1 to TRBJ2-7; TRBD2 matches at 11 bases. The CDR3 consists of 14 residues. The germline V gene encodes CDR1 SGHRS and CDR2 YFSETQ. CDR3 sequence: CASSITSGGYEQHF. The CDR3 DNA reads TGCGCCAGCAGCATCACTAGCGGGGGCTACGAGCAGCACTTC.

Concerning this clonotype itself: One end of the junction is discordant with germline, which a read error may explain. CDR3 sequence reads: CAWSRTDDTVAFF. The CDR3 coding sequence is TGTGCCTGGAGTCGGACAGACGACACTGTAGCTTTCTTT. The chain has TRBV30 and TRBJ1-1; D perhaps matches TRBD1 (6 bases). CDR1 is GTSNPN and CDR2 is SVGIG in the germline V gene (reference sequence). There are 13 residues in the CDR3. The variable domain in full, with the rest retrieved from reference TRBV30 and TRBJ1-1, is SQTIHQWPATLVQPVGSPLSLECTVEGTSNPNLYWYRQAAGRGLQLLFYSVGIGQISSEVPQNLSASRPQDRQFILSSKKLLLSDSGFYLCAWSRTDDTVAFFGQGTRLTVV.

Many counts were recorded for this clonotype. The rearrangement joins TRBV3-1 to TRBJ1-4; D unresolved. The V end lost 3 bases, the J end lost 8 bases, and 16 bases lay between the germline ends. Germline values: CDR1 LGHDT, CDR2 YNNKEL (reference sequence). The CDR3 has 15 amino acids. CDR3 loop: CASSHPWETSEKLFF. The DNA of the CDR3 is TGTGCCAGCAGCCATCCGTGGGAGACCTCGGAAAAACTGTTTTTT. Combining the CDR3 with reference TRBV3-1 and TRBJ1-4 gives the whole variable domain DTAVSQTPKYLVTQMGNDKSIKCEQNLGHDTMYWYKQDSKKFLKIMFSYNNKELIINETVPNRFSPKSPDKAHLNLHINSLELGDSAVYFCASSHPWETSEKLFFGSGTQLSVL.

The chain links TRBV7-9 to TRBJ2-7; 8 positions agree with TRBD1. J was trimmed by 5 bases and V by 7 bases; bases with no gene match: 13. The CDR3 is made up of 15 amino acids. CDR1 is SEHNR, CDR2 FQNEAQ, per germline (reference sequence). DNA for the CDR3: TGTGCCAGCATCCCCGGTGGGCAGGGGGCAAACGAGCAGTACTTC. Translated, it gives CASIPGGQGANEQYF. The entire variable domain, with the rest obtained from reference TRBV7-9 and TRBJ2-7, is as follows: DTGVSQNPRHKITKRGQNVTFRCDPISEHNRLYWYRQTLGQGPEFLTYFQNEAQLEKSRLLSDRFSAERPKGSFSTLEIQRTEQGDSAMYLCASIPGGQGANEQYFGPGTRLTVT.